The T cell receptor (beta chain) described here comes from a study of blood T cell repertoires in COVID-19. Study in general: Material from acute and convalescent COVID-19 was sourced from the United States, Italy and Spain.

Original handling: Estimation of nucleated cell counts was performed using reference gene primer amplification. The protocol was immunoSEQ multiplex PCR, while the TCRdb copy is restricted to in-frame clones and leaves out a portion. V, J and clone size derive from that table, while D and trimming were established from the DNA sequence. The sample has 58,000 or so clones, roughly 74% seen once; the top ten hold roughly 27%. This CDR3 has 10 residues. V shed 6 bases and J shed 10 bases, with 10 bases lying between them. The germline gives CDR1 DFQATT, CDR2 SNEGSKA (reference sequence). Sequenced sample: peripheral blood. The chain couples TRBV20-1 to TRBJ2-1, with no clear D. This clonotype originated in a woman older than 75 with acute or convalescent COVID-19. The CDR3 sequence is CSALAGEQFF. CDR3 in DNA: TGCAGTGCACTGGCCGGGGAGCAGTTCTTC.